This T cell receptor beta chain was recovered during a study of blood T cell repertoires in COVID-19. Looking at the study overall: Some COVID-19 samples were acute and others convalescent; all came from the United States, Italy and Spain. T cells, B-cell-depleted T cells, or PBMCs supplied cDNA or gDNA.

Authors' analysis steps: Reference gene primers were amplified, and this amplification served to estimate nucleated cell counts. Here immunoSEQ multiplex PCR was the method, and the copy in TCRdb shows in-frame clones only, minus some. V and J calls and clone size come straight from that table; D and trimming were deduced from the DNA. The table has about 160,000 clones, 65% to 80% seen once. With 5 bases clipped from V and 1 base from J, the junction kept 3 bases outside the gene matches. The CDR3 runs 14 residues. Germline V gives CDR1 LNHDA, CDR2 SQIVND (reference sequence). This chain joins TRBV19 and TRBJ2-3; the match to TRBD1 covers 7 bases. Sequenced: peripheral blood. The sequence came from a man aged 55 to 69 with acute or convalescent COVID-19. The CDR3 DNA follows: TGTGCCAGTAGTGCAGGGACAGGCACAGATACGCAGTATTTT. It is translated as CASSAGTGTDTQYF.